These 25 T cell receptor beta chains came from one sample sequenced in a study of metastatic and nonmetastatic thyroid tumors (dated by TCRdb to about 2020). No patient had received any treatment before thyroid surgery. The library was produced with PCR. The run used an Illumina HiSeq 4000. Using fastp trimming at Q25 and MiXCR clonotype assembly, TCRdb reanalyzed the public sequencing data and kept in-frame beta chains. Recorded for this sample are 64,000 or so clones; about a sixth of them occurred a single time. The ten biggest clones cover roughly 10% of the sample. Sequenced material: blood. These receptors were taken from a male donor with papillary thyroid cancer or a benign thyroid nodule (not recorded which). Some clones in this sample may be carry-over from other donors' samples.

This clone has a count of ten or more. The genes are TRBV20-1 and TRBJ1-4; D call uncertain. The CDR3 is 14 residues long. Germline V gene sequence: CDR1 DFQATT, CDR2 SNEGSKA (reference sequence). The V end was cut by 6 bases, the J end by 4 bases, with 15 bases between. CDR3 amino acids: CSAPARGFNEKLFF. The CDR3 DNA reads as TGCAGTGCACCCGCCCGGGGATTTAATGAAAAACTGTTTTTT.

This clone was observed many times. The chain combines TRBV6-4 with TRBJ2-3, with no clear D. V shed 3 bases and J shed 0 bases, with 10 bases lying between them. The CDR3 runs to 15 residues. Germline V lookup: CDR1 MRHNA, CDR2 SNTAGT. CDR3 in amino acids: CASSEGSTSTDTQYF. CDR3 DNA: TGTGCCAGCAGTGAAGGGTCCACTAGCACAGATACGCAGTATTTT.

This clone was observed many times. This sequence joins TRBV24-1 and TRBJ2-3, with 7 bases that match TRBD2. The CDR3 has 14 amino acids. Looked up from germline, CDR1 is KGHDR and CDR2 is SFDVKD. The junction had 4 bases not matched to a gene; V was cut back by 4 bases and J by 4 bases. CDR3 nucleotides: TGTGCCACCAGTGAGGGTCGGGGGGCAGATACGCAGTATTTT. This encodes CATSEGRGADTQYF.

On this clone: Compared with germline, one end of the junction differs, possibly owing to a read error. CDR3 DNA: TGTGCCAGCAGTTACAATTTCAGGTACAATGAGCAGTTATTC. Translated: CASSYNFRYNEQLF. This rearrangement joins TRBV6-5 to TRBJ2-1, with D uncertain. The germline CDR1 and CDR2 sequences are MNHEY and SVGAGI. The CDR3 contains 14 residues.

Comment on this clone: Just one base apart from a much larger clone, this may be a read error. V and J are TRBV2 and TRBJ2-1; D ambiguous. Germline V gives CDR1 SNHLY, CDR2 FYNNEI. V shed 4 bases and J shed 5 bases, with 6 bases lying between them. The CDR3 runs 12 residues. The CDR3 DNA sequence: TGTGCCAGCAGTGTCTGGCACAATGAGCAGTTCTTC. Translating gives CASSVWHNEQFF.

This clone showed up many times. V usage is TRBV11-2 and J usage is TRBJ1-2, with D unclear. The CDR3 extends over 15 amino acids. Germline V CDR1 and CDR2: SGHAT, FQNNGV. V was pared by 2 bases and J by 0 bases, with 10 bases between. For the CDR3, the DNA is TGTGCCAGCAGCTTAATATCACAAACTAACTATGGCTACACCTTC. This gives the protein CASSLISQTNYGYTF.

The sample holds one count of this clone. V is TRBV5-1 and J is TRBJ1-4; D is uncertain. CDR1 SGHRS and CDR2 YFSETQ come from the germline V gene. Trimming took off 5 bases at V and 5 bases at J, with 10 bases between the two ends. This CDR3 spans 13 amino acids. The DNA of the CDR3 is TGCGCCAGCAGACAGAACGAGAATGAAAAACTGTTTTTT. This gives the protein CASRQNENEKLFF.

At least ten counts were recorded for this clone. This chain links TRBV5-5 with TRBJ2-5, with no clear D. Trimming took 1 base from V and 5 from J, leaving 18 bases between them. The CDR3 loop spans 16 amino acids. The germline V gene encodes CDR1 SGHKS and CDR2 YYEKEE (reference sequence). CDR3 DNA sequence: TGTGCCAGCAGCTTGTCACCAGGACGGGCCGGGGAGACCCAGTACTTC. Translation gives CASSLSPGRAGETQYF.

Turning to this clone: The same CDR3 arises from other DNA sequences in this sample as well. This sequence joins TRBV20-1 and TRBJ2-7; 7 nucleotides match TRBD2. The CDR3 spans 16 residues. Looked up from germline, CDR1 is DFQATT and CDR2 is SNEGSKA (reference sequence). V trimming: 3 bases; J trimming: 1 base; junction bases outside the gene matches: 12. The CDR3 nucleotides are TGCAGTGCTAGTAGAGGAGCGGGACCCAGGTCCTACGAGCAGTACTTC. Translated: CSASRGAGPRSYEQYF.

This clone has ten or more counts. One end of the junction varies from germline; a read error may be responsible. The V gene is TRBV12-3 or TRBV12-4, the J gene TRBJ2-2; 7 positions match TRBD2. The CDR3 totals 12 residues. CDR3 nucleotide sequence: TGCGCCAGTGGGGGGGTCTCCGGGGAGCTGTTTTTT. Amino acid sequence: CASGGVSGELFF.

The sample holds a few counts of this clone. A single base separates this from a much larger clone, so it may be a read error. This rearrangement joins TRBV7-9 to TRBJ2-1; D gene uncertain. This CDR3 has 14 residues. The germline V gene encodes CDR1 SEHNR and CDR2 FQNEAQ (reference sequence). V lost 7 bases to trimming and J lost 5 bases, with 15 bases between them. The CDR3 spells CASIFGLGNNEQFF. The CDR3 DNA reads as TGTGCCAGCATCTTTGGTCTGGGAAACAATGAGCAGTTCTTC.

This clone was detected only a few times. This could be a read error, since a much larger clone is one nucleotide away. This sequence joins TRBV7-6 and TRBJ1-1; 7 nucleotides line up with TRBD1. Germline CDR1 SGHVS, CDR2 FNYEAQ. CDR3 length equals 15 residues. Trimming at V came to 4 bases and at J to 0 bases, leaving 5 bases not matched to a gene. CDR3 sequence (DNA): TGTGCCAGCAGCTCGGTACAGGGGCTGAACACTGAAGCTTTCTTT. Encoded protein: CASSSVQGLNTEAFF.

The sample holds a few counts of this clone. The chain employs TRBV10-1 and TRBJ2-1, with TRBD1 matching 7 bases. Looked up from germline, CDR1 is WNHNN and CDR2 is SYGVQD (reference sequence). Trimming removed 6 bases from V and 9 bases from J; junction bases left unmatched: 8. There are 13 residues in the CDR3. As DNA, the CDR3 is TGCGCCAGCAGCTGGACAGGCGGTGCTGAGCAGTTCTTC. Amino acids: CASSWTGGAEQFF.

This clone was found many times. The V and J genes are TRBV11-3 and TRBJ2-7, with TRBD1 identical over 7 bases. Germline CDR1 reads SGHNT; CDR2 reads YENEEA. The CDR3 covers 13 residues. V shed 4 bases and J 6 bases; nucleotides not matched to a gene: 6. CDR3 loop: CASSSVTGAEQYV. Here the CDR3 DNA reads TGTGCCAGCAGCTCCGTTACAGGGGCCGAGCAGTACGTC.

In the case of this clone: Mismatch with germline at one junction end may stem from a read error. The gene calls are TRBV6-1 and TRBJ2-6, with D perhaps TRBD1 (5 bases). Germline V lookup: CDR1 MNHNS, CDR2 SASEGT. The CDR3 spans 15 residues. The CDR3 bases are TGTGCCAGCTCCCAGGGATTCTCTTGGGCCAACGCCCTGACTTTC. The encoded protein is CASSQGFSWANALTF.

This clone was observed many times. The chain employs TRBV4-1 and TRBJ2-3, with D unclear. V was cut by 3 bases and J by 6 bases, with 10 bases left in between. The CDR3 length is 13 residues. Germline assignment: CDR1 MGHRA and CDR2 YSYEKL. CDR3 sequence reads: CASSHVWADTQYF. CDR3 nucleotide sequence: TGCGCCAGCAGCCATGTCTGGGCGGATACGCAGTATTTT.

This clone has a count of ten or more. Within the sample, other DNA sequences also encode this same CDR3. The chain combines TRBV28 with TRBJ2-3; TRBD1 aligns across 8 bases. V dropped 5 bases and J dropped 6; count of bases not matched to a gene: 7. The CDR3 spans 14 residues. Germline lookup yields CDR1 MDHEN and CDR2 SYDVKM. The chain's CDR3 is CASSPGQGRDTQYF. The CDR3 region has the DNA TGTGCCAGCAGTCCCGGACAGGGAAGGGATACGCAGTATTTT. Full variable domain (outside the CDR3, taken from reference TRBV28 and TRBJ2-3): DVKVTQSSRYLVKRTGEKVFLECVQDMDHENMFWYRQDPGLGLRLIYFSYDVKMKEKGDIPEGYSVSREKKERFSLILESASTNQTSMYLCASSPGQGRDTQYFGPGTRLTVL.

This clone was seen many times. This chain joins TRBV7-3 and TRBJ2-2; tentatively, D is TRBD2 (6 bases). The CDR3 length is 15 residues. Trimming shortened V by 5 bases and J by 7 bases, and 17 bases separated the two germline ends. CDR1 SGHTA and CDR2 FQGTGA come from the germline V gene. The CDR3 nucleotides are TGTGCCAGCAGCCCGGCGGGCACTAGCATCGGGGAGCTGTTTTTT. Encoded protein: CASSPAGTSIGELFF. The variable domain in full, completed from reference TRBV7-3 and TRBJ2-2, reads GAGVSQTPSNKVTEKGKYVELRCDPISGHTALYWYRQSLGQGPEFLIYFQGTGAADDSGLPNDRFFAVRPEGSVSTLKIQRTERGDSAVYLCASSPAGTSIGELFFGEGSRLTVL.

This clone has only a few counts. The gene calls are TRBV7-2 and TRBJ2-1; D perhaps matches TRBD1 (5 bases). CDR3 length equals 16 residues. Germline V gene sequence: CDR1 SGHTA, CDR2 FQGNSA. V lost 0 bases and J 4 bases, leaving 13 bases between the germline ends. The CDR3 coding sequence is TGTGCCAGCAGCTTAGCCGGCACAGGAAAGTACAATGAGCAGTTCTTC. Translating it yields CASSLAGTGKYNEQFF.

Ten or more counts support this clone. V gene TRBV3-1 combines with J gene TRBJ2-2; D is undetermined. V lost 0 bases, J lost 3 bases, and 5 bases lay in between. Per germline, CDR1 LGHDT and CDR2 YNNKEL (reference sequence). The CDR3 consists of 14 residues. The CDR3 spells CASSQESYTGELFF. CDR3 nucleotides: TGTGCCAGCAGCCAAGAAAGCTACACCGGGGAGCTGTTTTTT. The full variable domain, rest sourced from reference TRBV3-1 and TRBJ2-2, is DTAVSQTPKYLVTQMGNDKSIKCEQNLGHDTMYWYKQDSKKFLKIMFSYNNKELIINETVPNRFSPKSPDKAHLNLHINSLELGDSAVYFCASSQESYTGELFFGEGSRLTVL.

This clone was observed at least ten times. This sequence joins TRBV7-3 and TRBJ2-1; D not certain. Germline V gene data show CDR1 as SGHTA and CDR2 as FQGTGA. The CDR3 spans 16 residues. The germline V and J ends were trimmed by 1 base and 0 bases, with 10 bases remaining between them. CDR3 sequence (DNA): TGTGCCAGCAGCTTAAATGGTCTTTCCTCCTACAATGAGCAGTTCTTC. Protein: CASSLNGLSSYNEQFF.

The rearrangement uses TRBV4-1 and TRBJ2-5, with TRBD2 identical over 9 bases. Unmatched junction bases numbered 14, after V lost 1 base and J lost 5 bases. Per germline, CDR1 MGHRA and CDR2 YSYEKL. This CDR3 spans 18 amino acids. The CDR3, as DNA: TGCGCCAGCAGCCAAGCTCAGGCTAGCGGGACCCTGGGGGAGACCCAGTACTTC. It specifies CASSQAQASGTLGETQYF.

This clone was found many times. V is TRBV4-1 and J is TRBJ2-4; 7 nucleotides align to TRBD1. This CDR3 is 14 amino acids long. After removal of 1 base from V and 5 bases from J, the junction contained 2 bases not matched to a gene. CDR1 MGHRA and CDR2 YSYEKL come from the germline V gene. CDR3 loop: CASSQGTGENIQYF. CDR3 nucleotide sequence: TGCGCCAGCAGCCAAGGCACAGGGGAAAACATTCAGTACTTC.

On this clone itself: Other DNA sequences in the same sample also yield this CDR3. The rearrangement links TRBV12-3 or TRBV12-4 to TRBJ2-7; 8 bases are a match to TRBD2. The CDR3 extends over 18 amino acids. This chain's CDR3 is CASSSENPSGGRAFEQYV. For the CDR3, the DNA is TGTGCAAGCAGCTCAGAAAACCCCTCGGGAGGGAGGGCCTTCGAGCAGTACGTC.

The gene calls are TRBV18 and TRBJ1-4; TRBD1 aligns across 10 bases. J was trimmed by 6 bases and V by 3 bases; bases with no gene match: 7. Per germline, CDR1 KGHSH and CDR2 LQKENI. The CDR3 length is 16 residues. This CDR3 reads CASSPGPGQGYEKLFF. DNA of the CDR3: TGTGCCAGCTCACCGGGTCCGGGACAGGGGTATGAAAAACTGTTTTTT.